This T cell receptor beta chain is drawn from a study of blood T cell repertoires in COVID-19. Across the study: From T cells, B-cell-depleted T cells, or PBMCs came the material, which was cDNA or gDNA.

This table comes from immunoSEQ multiplex PCR, and its TCRdb copy is limited to in-frame clones, with some not included. The data hold about 130,000 clones, with around four fifths observed a single time. The participants were between 18 and 89 years old and came from fewer than 25 US areas. Between the trimmed V and J ends, which lost 6 bases and 5 bases, there was a span of 20 bases. Germline CDR1 and CDR2: SNHLY and FYNNEI. This CDR3 spans 15 amino acids. The sequencing sample was made of PBMCs or T cells enriched from blood (not recorded which). This chain joins TRBV2 and TRBJ2-7; D possibly corresponds to TRBD2 (6 bases). The receptor was isolated from a young man who had recovered from COVID-19. The CDR3, as DNA: TGTGCCAGCAGGAGCCTTGAGCGGGTAAGCGACGAGCAGTACTTC. Amino acid sequence: CASRSLERVSDEQYF.